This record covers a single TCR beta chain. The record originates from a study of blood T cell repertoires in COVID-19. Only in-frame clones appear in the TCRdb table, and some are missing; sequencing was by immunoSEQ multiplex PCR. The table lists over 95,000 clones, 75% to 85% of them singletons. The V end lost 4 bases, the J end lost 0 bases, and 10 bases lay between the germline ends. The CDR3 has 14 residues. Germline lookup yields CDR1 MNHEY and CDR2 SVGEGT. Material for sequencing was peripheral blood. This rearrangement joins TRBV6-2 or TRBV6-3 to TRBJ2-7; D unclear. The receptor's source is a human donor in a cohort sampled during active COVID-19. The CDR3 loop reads CASSSLAVSYEQYF. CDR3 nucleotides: TGTGCCAGCAGTTCGCTGGCAGTCTCCTACGAGCAGTACTTC.